These 13 T cell receptor beta chains came from one sample sequenced in a study of cytomegalovirus exposure and HLA in healthy donors. This PCR relied on a set of 60 Vbeta primers and 13 Jbeta primers. Assay: immunoSEQ multiplex PCR; the TCRdb copy retains only in-frame clones and omits some. The table has more than 95,000 clones, 60% to 80% seen once. Source material: PBMCs. These receptors originate from a man in his 60s in good health and CMV-seropositive.

Only one count was recorded for this clone. The rearrangement links TRBV6-5 to TRBJ1-5; possible D gene TRBD1, 6 bases. V dropped 4 bases and J dropped 4 bases, with 11 bases sitting between them. The CDR3 runs to 14 residues. Germline loops: CDR1 MNHEY, CDR2 SVGAGI. CDR3 in amino acids: CASSLQGGNQPQHF. CDR3 coding DNA: TGTGCCAGCAGTTTACAAGGGGGAAATCAGCCCCAGCATTTT.

The chain links TRBV6-5 to TRBJ1-5, with 7 bases matching TRBD1. CDR3 size: 14 residues. With 5 bases clipped from V and 2 bases from J, the junction kept 3 bases outside the gene matches. In germline, CDR1 is MNHEY, CDR2 SVGAGI. The CDR3 sequence is CASSTTGGNQPQHF. The DNA for the CDR3 is TGTGCCAGCAGTACCACAGGGGGCAATCAGCCCCAGCATTTT.

This clone appeared a few times. The V gene is TRBV6-6, the J gene TRBJ2-2; tentative D call: TRBD1 (5 bases). Trimming pared 8 bases from V and 2 bases from J, leaving 9 bases between. Germline V lookup: CDR1 MNHNY, CDR2 SVGAGI (reference sequence). This CDR3 has 13 amino acids. The CDR3 nucleotides are TGTGCCAGCCTTCAGGGTAACACCGGGGAGCTGTTTTTT. Amino acid sequence: CASLQGNTGELFF.

This clone was picked up one time. The V call is TRBV11-2, the J call TRBJ1-3; D is undetermined. This CDR3 contains 14 residues. Trimming left V 2 bases short and J 3 bases short, with 8 bases between. Germline CDR1 reads SGHAT; CDR2 reads FQNNGV. This CDR3 reads CASSLSGYGNTIYF. The CDR3 nucleotides read TGTGCCAGCAGCTTAAGCGGGTATGGAAACACCATATATTTT.

The chain links TRBV5-4 to TRBJ2-5; a weak D match, TRBD2 (7 bases). This CDR3 region has 14 residues. V lost 2 bases, J lost 5 bases, and 13 bases lay in between. Germline V gene data show CDR1 as SGHNT and CDR2 as YYREEE (reference sequence). CDR3 residues: CASSLQGGTETQYF. CDR3 sequence (DNA): TGTGCCAGCAGCTTACAGGGAGGGACCGAGACCCAGTACTTC.

The chain carries TRBV11-3 and TRBJ2-1; TRBD2 matches 8 bases. The CDR3 runs 16 residues. CDR1 and CDR2 (germline): SGHNT, YENEEA. The J segment lost 6 bases and the V segment lost 8 bases, leaving 15 bases of the junction unmatched. The CDR3, as DNA: TGTGCCAGCGGGAAAACGGGACTAGTGGGGGGCAATGAGCAGTTCTTC. Residues: CASGKTGLVGGNEQFF.

The CDR3 sequence is CASSQGGTGELFF. The CDR3, as DNA: TGTGCCAGCAGCCAGGGGGGCACCGGGGAGCTGTTTTTT. The chain joins TRBV5-4 to TRBJ2-2, with TRBD1 as a possible D gene (7 bases). V lost 4 bases, J lost 4 bases, and 8 bases lay in between. This CDR3 region has 13 residues. Germline CDR1 reads SGHNT; CDR2 reads YYREEE (reference sequence).

This chain joins TRBV2 and TRBJ1-6; D is unclear. V was clipped by 0 bases and J by 4 bases, with 7 bases between them. This CDR3 is 15 amino acids long. Germline V gene sequence: CDR1 SNHLY, CDR2 FYNNEI. CDR3 region: CASSEALSYNSPLHF. In nucleotides, the CDR3 is TGTGCCAGCAGTGAAGCCCTCAGTTATAATTCACCCCTCCACTTT.

The chain joins TRBV9 to TRBJ1-2, with TRBD1 identical over 7 bases. V trimming: 4 bases; J trimming: 8 bases; junction bases outside the gene matches: 8. The CDR3 has 13 amino acids. Germline V gene sequence: CDR1 SGDLS, CDR2 YYNGEE. CDR3 sequence reads: CASSSRGRGGYTF. The CDR3 DNA is TGTGCCAGCAGCAGTAGGGGGCGCGGGGGCTACACCTTC.

The rearrangement joins TRBV5-1 to TRBJ2-7, with TRBD1 identical over 8 bases. CDR1 and CDR2 from the germline V gene are SGHRS and YFSETQ. Losses at the gene ends were 0 bases for V and 4 bases for J; bases not matched to a gene: 18. This CDR3 spans 19 amino acids. Here the CDR3 DNA reads TGCGCCAGCAGCTTGGCCTTGAGACAGGGGCCCGATTACCAATACGAGCAGTACTTC. It translates to CASSLALRQGPDYQYEQYF.

The gene calls are TRBV9 and TRBJ2-7; 9 bases are a match to TRBD1. This CDR3 has 15 residues. J lost 5 bases, V lost 3 bases, and 9 bases had no gene match. The germline V gene encodes CDR1 SGDLS and CDR2 YYNGEE. The CDR3 loop reads CASSAIPDRGNEQYF. CDR3 nucleotides: TGTGCCAGCAGCGCCATCCCGGACAGGGGAAACGAGCAGTACTTC.

J is TRBJ2-2 and V is TRBV30; D might be TRBD2 (6 bases). The CDR3 sequence is 14 residues long. V was trimmed by 0 bases and J by 4 bases, leaving 9 bases between them. CDR1 is GTSNPN, CDR2 SVGIG, per germline (reference sequence). CDR3 sequence: CAWSVRRATGELFF. CDR3 DNA: TGTGCCTGGAGTGTAAGGAGGGCCACCGGGGAGCTGTTTTTT.

The chain combines TRBV6-4 with TRBJ2-1, with TRBD2 identical over 7 bases. The CDR3 has 15 residues. After removal of 3 bases from V and 8 bases from J, the junction contained 10 bases not matched to a gene. Germline CDR1 and CDR2: MRHNA and SNTAGT. CDR3 sequence (DNA): TGTGCCAGCAGTGAGGTTCTAGGCGGGGGTGATGAGCAGTTCTTC. Translated, it gives CASSEVLGGGDEQFF.